Presented here are 32 T cell receptor beta chains from one specimen sequenced in a study of blood T cell repertoires in COVID-19. Sequencing was performed with immunoSEQ multiplex PCR; in TCRdb, only in-frame clones are kept and a portion is missing. The sample lists some 250,000 clones, approximately 82% occurring once. Sequencing was performed on PBMCs or T cells enriched from blood (not recorded which). The receptors here all came from a man between 40 and 49 years old who had recovered from COVID-19.

This chain connects TRBV5-1 to TRBJ2-1; 11 bases fit TRBD2. The CDR3 contains 17 residues. Germline CDR1 is SGHRS and CDR2 is YFSETQ. The ends lost 7 bases at V and 4 bases at J; junction bases unmatched: 13. Written as DNA, the CDR3 is TGCGCCAGCGGACTCGACTTGACTAGCGGGACATACAATGAGCAGTTCTTC. As protein: CASGLDLTSGTYNEQFF.

This chain links TRBV7-2 with TRBJ2-7; 7 bases agree with TRBD1. The CDR3 is made up of 15 amino acids. The trim removed 3 bases at V and 0 bases at J, leaving 5 bases unmatched. Germline lookup yields CDR1 SGHTA and CDR2 FQGNSA. CDR3 coding DNA: TGTGCCAGCAGCTTGACAGGGTCGAGCTCCTACGAGCAGTACTTC. Translated, it gives CASSLTGSSSYEQYF.

Only one count was recorded for this clone. The rearrangement joins TRBV4-1 to TRBJ1-6; 10 bases align to TRBD1. The CDR3 runs to 16 residues. Germline V gives CDR1 MGHRA, CDR2 YSYEKL. V dropped 3 bases and J dropped 4; count of bases not matched to a gene: 3. CDR3 amino acids: CASSHPDRGYNSPLHF. CDR3 coding DNA: TGCGCCAGCAGCCACCCGGACAGGGGGTATAATTCACCCCTCCACTTT.

V usage is TRBV6-5 and J usage is TRBJ1-2; no reliable D call. With 7 bases removed from V and 2 bases from J, the gap between germline ends came to 11 bases. There are 13 residues in the CDR3. CDR1 is MNHEY, CDR2 SVGAGI, per germline. The CDR3 here is CASTLSGNYGYTF. The DNA for the CDR3 is TGTGCCAGCACCCTATCGGGGAACTATGGCTACACCTTC.

This clone was counted a few times. This chain uses TRBV19 with TRBJ1-5, with D perhaps matching TRBD1 (5 bases). CDR3 length equals 15 residues. With 3 bases removed from V and 9 bases from J, the gap between germline ends came to 18 bases. From germline, CDR1 is LNHDA and CDR2 SQIVND (reference sequence). CDR3 loop: CASSIGGTRFGPQHF. As DNA, the CDR3 is TGTGCCAGTAGTATCGGTGGGACTCGGTTTGGGCCCCAGCATTTT.

This rearrangement joins TRBV3-1 (or the pseudogene TRBV3-2) to TRBJ2-5; 10 bases are a match to TRBD2. The CDR3 consists of 16 residues. Germline CDR1 is LGHDT and CDR2 is YNNKEL (reference sequence). Unmatched junction bases numbered 9, after V lost 3 bases and J lost 5 bases. CDR3 protein: CASSQRGSGGVETQYF. DNA for the CDR3: TGTGCCAGCAGCCAGAGGGGAAGCGGGGGGGTGGAGACCCAGTACTTC.

The chain joins TRBV9 to TRBJ2-6, with D hard to call. The CDR3 contains 15 residues. In germline, CDR1 is SGDLS, CDR2 YYNGEE. V shed 3 bases and J shed 1 base, with 8 bases lying between them. The CDR3 bases are TGTGCCAGCAGCGCCTACTCATCTGGGGCCAACGTCCTGACTTTC. This encodes CASSAYSSGANVLTF.

This chain links TRBV7-6 with TRBJ2-1; D is perhaps TRBD1 (6 bases). The CDR3 loop spans 17 amino acids. CDR1 is SGHVS and CDR2 is FNYEAQ in the germline V gene. V gave up 1 base and J gave up 7 bases, with 20 bases separating them. CDR3 sequence (DNA): TGTGCCAGCAGCTTAGGCCGGGGTACAGGGTGGAATAATGAGCAGTTCTTC. Encoded protein: CASSLGRGTGWNNEQFF. Full variable domain (rest looked up from reference TRBV7-6 and TRBJ2-1): GAGVSQSPRYKVTKRGQDVALRCDPISGHVSLYWYRQALGQGPEFLTYFNYEAQQDKSGLPNDRFSAERPEGSISTLTIQRTEQRDSAMYRCASSLGRGTGWNNEQFFGPGTRLTVL.

The V and J genes are TRBV28 and TRBJ1-1; D remains unclear. V gave up 5 bases and J gave up 10 bases, with 20 bases separating them. CDR3 length: 14 residues. Germline-derived CDR1 and CDR2 are MDHEN and SYDVKM. The chain's CDR3 is CASSPPIRRSAAFF. CDR3 nucleotides: TGTGCCAGCAGTCCACCAATTAGGAGGTCGGCAGCTTTCTTT.

The V and J genes are TRBV12-3 or TRBV12-4 and TRBJ1-2, with no clear D. The V gene lost 6 bases and the J gene lost 5 bases, with 13 bases spanning the gap. The CDR3 consists of 13 residues. The DNA of the CDR3 is TGTGCCAGCAGGGGGAGGGTGGGGTATGGCTACACCTTC. Translation gives CASRGRVGYGYTF.

This clone appeared once. This sequence joins TRBV2 and TRBJ1-5; D gene unclear. Germline assignment: CDR1 SNHLY and CDR2 FYNNEI. The CDR3 contains 16 residues. V lost 8 bases and J lost 1, with 18 bases in between. The CDR3 sequence is CASRMGAGGSNQPQHF. As DNA, the CDR3 is TGTGCCAGCCGGATGGGCGCAGGTGGAAGCAATCAGCCCCAGCATTTT.

As to this clone: A much larger clone differs from this one at a single base, so this may be a read error. The genes are TRBV7-3 and TRBJ1-1; D gene unclear. The CDR3 is 10 residues long. Germline CDR1 and CDR2: SGHTA and FQGTGA. V lost 2 bases and J lost 10, with 5 bases in between. CDR3 DNA: TGTGCCAGCAGCTTACAGGTAGCTTTCTTT. It codes for CASSLQVAFF.

CDR3 loop: CASSLGSPRPTYNSPLHF. The CDR3, as DNA: TGTGCCAGCAGCTTAGGGTCCCCGCGGCCAACCTATAATTCACCCCTCCACTTT. The chain is built from TRBV7-2 and TRBJ1-6; D is undetermined. CDR3 size: 18 residues. Germline CDR1 is SGHTA and CDR2 is FQGNSA. V lost 1 base to trimming and J lost 2 bases, with 15 bases between them.

The chain uses TRBV6-6 and TRBJ2-1; TRBD2 is a possible D gene (5 bases). Germline CDR1 MNHNY, CDR2 SVGAGI (reference sequence). The length of the CDR3 is 15 residues. V lost 2 bases and J lost 0, with 8 bases in between. The CDR3 bases are TGTGCCAGCAGTTACGCGGGCAGCTCCTACAATGAGCAGTTCTTC. This sequence encodes CASSYAGSSYNEQFF.

The V call is TRBV27, the J call TRBJ1-6; D may be TRBD1 (5 bases). Germline V gene lookup returns CDR1 MNHEY and CDR2 SMNVEV (reference sequence). The CDR3 contains 14 residues. V was pared by 5 bases and J by 8 bases, with 13 bases between. The CDR3 DNA sequence: TGTGCCAGCAGTGCCGACTGGGGGGATTCACCCCTCCACTTT. This codes for CASSADWGDSPLHF.

The chain couples TRBV10-3 to TRBJ2-3, with 13 positions matching TRBD2. With V trimmed by 5 bases and J by 0 bases, 2 bases remained unmatched. Germline V gene sequence: CDR1 ENHRY, CDR2 SYGVKD. The CDR3 sequence is 16 residues long. DNA for the CDR3: TGTGCCATCAGTCCGGGACTAGCGGGGAGCACAGATACGCAGTATTTT. It specifies CAISPGLAGSTDTQYF.

The sample holds many counts of this clone. The chain recombines TRBV24-1 with TRBJ2-7; D may be TRBD1 (6 bases). The CDR3 extends over 14 amino acids. CDR1 KGHDR and CDR2 SFDVKD come from the germline V gene. V was clipped by 5 bases and J by 2 bases, with 12 bases between them. CDR3 sequence reads: CATSVTGGAYEQYF. The CDR3 nucleotides are TGTGCCACCAGTGTGACAGGTGGGGCCTACGAGCAGTACTTC.

The chain carries TRBV18 and TRBJ2-4; D call uncertain. This CDR3 has 15 amino acids. The germline V gene has CDR1 KGHSH and CDR2 LQKENI. Between the trimmed V and J ends, which lost 6 bases and 8 bases, there was a span of 20 bases. The CDR3 here is CASSTSKPGVDIQYF. CDR3 sequence (DNA): TGTGCCAGCTCCACCTCGAAACCCGGAGTAGACATTCAGTACTTC.

This rearrangement joins TRBV10-1 to TRBJ2-3; 7 bases agree with TRBD2. After removal of 3 bases from V and 4 bases from J, the junction contained 7 bases not matched to a gene. CDR1 is WNHNN, CDR2 SYGVQD, per germline (reference sequence). The CDR3 is 15 residues long. This CDR3 is CASSDSGRASDTQYF. The CDR3 DNA follows: TGCGCCAGCAGTGACTCGGGGAGGGCCTCAGATACGCAGTATTTT.

The V call is TRBV28, the J call TRBJ2-1, with 10 bases that match TRBD1. Germline CDR1 is MDHEN and CDR2 is SYDVKM. V gave up 5 bases and J gave up 0 bases; unmatched junction bases: 10. This CDR3 contains 18 residues. The CDR3 DNA is TGTGCCAGCAGTAAGGGACAGGGGAAGGGGCCCTCCTACAATGAGCAGTTCTTC. Protein product: CASSKGQGKGPSYNEQFF.

The sample holds one count of this clone. This chain joins TRBV4-3 and TRBJ1-2; 8 positions agree with TRBD1. Germline V lookup: CDR1 LGHNA, CDR2 YSLEER. After removal of 3 bases from V and 7 bases from J, the junction contained 4 bases not matched to a gene. The CDR3 covers 13 residues. The chain's CDR3 is CASSQTGAAGYTF. The DNA of the CDR3 is TGCGCCAGCAGCCAGACAGGGGCTGCTGGCTACACCTTC.

The chain links TRBV12-3 or TRBV12-4 to TRBJ1-5, with no clear D. V was trimmed by 2 bases and J by 11 bases, leaving 13 bases between them. The length of the CDR3 is 13 residues. CDR3 bases: TGTGCCAGCAGTTTAATCGCTTCAGTTGCCCAGCATTTT. The encoded protein is CASSLIASVAQHF.

This chain connects TRBV7-2 to TRBJ2-1; 11 bases align to TRBD1. The V segment lost 5 bases and the J segment 8 bases; nucleotides outside the gene matches: 11. The CDR3 is 16 residues long. CDR1 is SGHTA and CDR2 is FQGNSA in the germline V gene. In DNA form, the CDR3 reads TGTGCCAGCAGCCCATGGGCGGGGACAGGGGGTCATGAGCAGTTCTTC. Its protein is CASSPWAGTGGHEQFF.

The rearrangement joins TRBV12-5 to TRBJ1-2, with D unclear. The CDR3 sequence is 12 residues long. Germline loops: CDR1 LGHNT, CDR2 FRNRAP. V was pared by 3 bases and J by 5 bases, with 7 bases between. CDR3 region: CASGFPTYGYTF. CDR3 coding DNA: TGTGCTAGTGGTTTCCCAACTTATGGCTACACCTTC.

As DNA, the CDR3 is TGTGCCAGCAGGGGGGGGACTTTCCCCTCCGAGCAGTACTTC. Translation: CASRGGTFPSEQYF. The gene calls are TRBV2 and TRBJ2-7, with 7 bases that match TRBD2. The CDR3 consists of 14 residues. Per the germline V gene, CDR1 is SNHLY and CDR2 is FYNNEI. V shed 6 bases and J 6 bases; nucleotides not matched to a gene: 11.

The chain employs TRBV2 and TRBJ1-3; 12 bases fit TRBD1. Germline CDR1 and CDR2: SNHLY and FYNNEI. J gave up 0 bases and V 5 bases, and 8 bases lay outside the gene matches. The length of the CDR3 is 18 residues. The CDR3 sequence: CASSPGQGASSSGNTIYF. The CDR3, as DNA: TGTGCCAGCAGTCCGGGACAGGGGGCTTCTAGCTCTGGAAACACCATATATTTT.

The CDR3 is CASSQDWQSYEQYF. In DNA, the CDR3 is TGTGCCAGCAGCCAAGATTGGCAATCCTACGAGCAGTACTTC. V and J are TRBV4-2 and TRBJ2-7; no clear D gene. V was clipped by 0 bases and J by 1 base, with 7 bases between them. The CDR3 totals 14 residues. From germline, CDR1 is LGHNA and CDR2 YNFKEQ.

The chain couples TRBV2 to TRBJ2-6, with D unresolved. The CDR3 sequence is 14 residues long. Trimming cost V 4 bases and J 3 bases, with 7 bases left between them. Germline CDR1 SNHLY, CDR2 FYNNEI. The CDR3 protein is CASSVYGGANVLTF. For the CDR3, the DNA is TGTGCCAGCAGTGTTTACGGTGGGGCCAACGTCCTGACTTTC.

Written as DNA, the CDR3 is TGCGCCAGCAGTGTAGCGGTCTCTGGGGCCAACGTCCTGACTTTC. Its translation is CASSVAVSGANVLTF. The chain carries TRBV10-2 and TRBJ2-6, with D tentatively TRBD2 (6 bases). Germline V gene lookup returns CDR1 WSHSY and CDR2 SAAADI. This CDR3 spans 15 amino acids. The V end lost 4 bases, the J end lost 0 bases, and 7 bases lay between the germline ends.

This chain connects TRBV14 to TRBJ1-3; D gene unclear. V lost 1 base and J 9 bases, leaving 7 bases between the germline ends. CDR3 length equals 12 residues. Per the germline V gene, CDR1 is SGHDN and CDR2 is FVKESK. This CDR3 reads CASSQGGRTIYF. CDR3 nucleotide sequence: TGTGCCAGCAGCCAAGGAGGGCGCACCATATATTTT. The full variable domain, with the rest looked up from reference TRBV14 and TRBJ1-3, is EAGVTQFPSHSVIEKGQTVTLRCDPISGHDNLYWYRRVMGKEIKFLLHFVKESKQDESGMPNNRFLAERTGGTYSTLKVQPAELEDSGVYFCASSQGGRTIYFGEGSWLTVV.

The rearrangement links TRBV4-2 to TRBJ2-3; a weak D match, TRBD2 (6 bases). CDR1 and CDR2 from the germline V gene are LGHNA and YNFKEQ. This CDR3 contains 17 residues. The V end was cut by 3 bases, the J end by 0 bases, with 16 bases between. CDR3 residues: CASSQDYNIGSTDTQYF. The CDR3 DNA is TGTGCCAGCAGCCAGGACTATAATATAGGAAGCACAGATACGCAGTATTTT.

This rearrangement joins TRBV29-1 to TRBJ2-7, with 9 bases identical to TRBD1. The V gene's germline CDR1 is SQVTM and CDR2 ANQGSEA. The CDR3 runs 13 residues. J lost 0 bases, V lost 7 bases, and 4 bases had no gene match. The CDR3 nucleotides read TGCAGCGCCGGGACAGGGTCCTCCTACGAGCAGTACTTC. It codes for CSAGTGSSYEQYF.